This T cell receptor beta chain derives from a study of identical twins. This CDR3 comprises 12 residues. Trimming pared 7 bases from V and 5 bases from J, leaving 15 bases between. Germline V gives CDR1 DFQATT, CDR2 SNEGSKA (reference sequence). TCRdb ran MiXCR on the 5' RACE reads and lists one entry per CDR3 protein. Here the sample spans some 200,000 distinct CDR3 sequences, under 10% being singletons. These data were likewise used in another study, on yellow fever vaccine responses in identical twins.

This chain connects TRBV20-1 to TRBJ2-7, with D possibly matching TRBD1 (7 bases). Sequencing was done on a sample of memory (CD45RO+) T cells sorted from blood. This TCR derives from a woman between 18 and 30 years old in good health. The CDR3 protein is CSVSGGTDEQYF. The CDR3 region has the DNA TGCAGTGTTAGCGGCGGGACAGACGAGCAGTACTTC.